These 28 T cell receptor beta chains share one sample of origin, sequenced in a study of CD8 T cells in Susac syndrome. Reverse transcription used roughly 0.5 to 1 ug RNA and random hexamers. TCRdb passed the immunoSEQ multiplex PCR reads through MiXCR, listing each CDR3 protein once. Of 200,000 or so distinct CDR3 sequences listed, roughly nine tenths were seen once; the top ten hold 0.1% to 0.15%. The sequenced material came from CD8+ T cells from PBMCs. All receptors derive from a human donor with multiple sclerosis.

The chain has TRBV6-4 and TRBJ2-3, with 8 positions matching TRBD2. Looked up from germline, CDR1 is MRHNA and CDR2 is SNTAGT. The V gene end was trimmed by 6 bases and the J gene end by 0 bases; junction bases not matched to a gene: 5. This CDR3 comprises 15 residues. CDR3 sequence (DNA): TGTGCCAGCAGAGTAAGCGGGGGCAGCACAGATACGCAGTATTTT. Its protein is CASRVSGGSTDTQYF.

This sequence joins TRBV4-1 and TRBJ2-2; TRBD1 matches 7 bases. The CDR3 loop spans 18 amino acids. Trimming took 3 bases from V and 5 from J; bases not matched to a gene: 15. The germline V gene has CDR1 MGHRA and CDR2 YSYEKL. The CDR3 region has the DNA TGCGCCAGCAGCCATCCATCCGAAGGGGGCGATACGACCGGGGAGCTGTTTTTT. This gives the protein CASSHPSEGGDTTGELFF.

The chain joins TRBV28 to TRBJ2-3, with 7 nucleotides matching TRBD2. Germline CDR1 is MDHEN and CDR2 is SYDVKM. The CDR3 is 15 residues long. The V and J ends lost 2 bases and 3 bases, in that order; junction bases with no gene match: 5. DNA for the CDR3: TGTGCCAGCAGTTTACCCCGGGAGGCAACAGATACGCAGTATTTT. Its translation: CASSLPREATDTQYF.

The V and J genes are TRBV24-1 and TRBJ1-2; perhaps TRBD1 as D (5 bases). Germline CDR1 is KGHDR and CDR2 is SFDVKD. V lost 0 bases to trimming and J lost 4 bases, with 11 bases between them. The CDR3 length is 15 residues. The CDR3 loop is CATSDLSRTSYGYTF. CDR3 DNA: TGTGCCACCAGTGATTTGAGCAGGACATCCTATGGCTACACCTTC.

This chain links TRBV19 with TRBJ1-1; D gene ambiguous. The CDR3 length is 14 residues. The germline V gene encodes CDR1 LNHDA and CDR2 SQIVND (reference sequence). The V end was cut by 9 bases, the J end by 1 base, with 15 bases between. CDR3 residues: CASQWSGGNTEAFF. Here the CDR3 DNA reads TGTGCCAGCCAATGGTCTGGAGGGAACACTGAAGCTTTCTTT.

The chain has TRBV10-3 and TRBJ2-2; D is unclear. Germline V CDR1 and CDR2: ENHRY, SYGVKD. The CDR3 runs 13 residues. V lost 10 bases, J lost 4 bases, and 13 bases lay in between. CDR3 sequence: CATGDSGTGELFF. CDR3 bases: TGTGCCACTGGCGATTCTGGCACCGGGGAGCTGTTTTTT.

V is TRBV7-9 and J is TRBJ1-5, with 8 bases matching TRBD1. CDR3 length equals 15 residues. Unmatched junction bases numbered 8, after V lost 5 bases and J lost 5 bases. Germline-derived CDR1 and CDR2 are SEHNR and FQNEAQ (reference sequence). CDR3 DNA sequence: TGTGCCAGCAGCCAGAGCGACAGGGGTGATCAGCCCCAGCATTTT. It specifies CASSQSDRGDQPQHF.

V usage is TRBV2 and J usage is TRBJ2-4; D ambiguous. Germline V gene sequence: CDR1 SNHLY, CDR2 FYNNEI. The V end lost 6 bases, the J end lost 3 bases, and 24 bases lay between the germline ends. This CDR3 has 18 residues. The CDR3: CASRPVLRQDLLKNIQYF. The CDR3 bases are TGTGCCAGCAGACCCGTCCTACGGCAGGACCTGCTCAAAAACATTCAGTACTTC. Supplemented by reference TRBV2 and TRBJ2-4, the full variable domain reads EPEVTQTPSHQVTQMGQEVILRCVPISNHLYFYWYRQILGQKVEFLVSFYNNEISEKSEIFDDQFSVERPDGSNFTLKIRSTKLEDSAMYFCASRPVLRQDLLKNIQYFGAGTRLSVL.

The V call is TRBV5-6, the J call TRBJ2-1, with a tentative D call TRBD1 (6 bases). V shed 2 bases and J shed 9 bases, with 9 bases lying between them. Per germline, CDR1 SGHDT and CDR2 YYEEEE. The CDR3 sequence is 12 residues long. This CDR3 reads CASSFGQSEQFF. CDR3 DNA sequence: TGTGCCAGCAGCTTTGGACAGTCTGAGCAGTTCTTC.

DNA of the CDR3: TGCGCCAGCAGCCAAGGCGGGGGCGGCGGGTGGGGTGAAGCTTTCTTT. The encoded protein is CASSQGGGGGWGEAFF. This chain uses TRBV4-1 with TRBJ1-1; D might be TRBD1 (6 bases). Trimming cost V 1 base and J 7 bases, with 19 bases left between them. Per germline, CDR1 MGHRA and CDR2 YSYEKL. CDR3 size: 16 residues.

The CDR3 region is CASSLVVDRGYGYTF. The CDR3 nucleotides are TGTGCCAGCAGTTTAGTCGTGGACAGGGGGTATGGCTACACCTTC. The chain couples TRBV12-3 or TRBV12-4 to TRBJ1-2; TRBD1 matches at 10 bases. V shed 1 base, J shed 5 bases, and the junction held 4 bases outside the gene matches. CDR3 size: 15 residues.

This sequence joins TRBV21-1 and TRBJ2-2; the table's D call TRBD2 went unverified against the DNA. TRBV21-1 is a pseudogene. CDR3 length equals 18 residues. The CDR3 loop is CATKKPGTSGRYTGELFF. The CDR3 DNA reads as TGTGCCACCAAAAAACCGGGGACTAGCGGGAGGTATACCGGGGAGCTGTTTTTT.

This sequence joins TRBV7-3 and TRBJ2-3; D is undetermined. The CDR3 spans 16 residues. Trimming cost V 5 bases and J 0 bases, with 15 bases left between them. CDR1 SGHTA and CDR2 FQGTGA come from the germline V gene. The CDR3 protein is CASSLTTVPSTDTQYF. For the CDR3, the DNA is TGTGCCAGCAGCCTCACGACCGTGCCTAGCACAGATACGCAGTATTTT.

The rearrangement joins TRBV29-1 to TRBJ1-1; possibly TRBD1 for D (5 bases). V gave up 7 bases and J gave up 10 bases, with 16 bases separating them. This CDR3 is 11 amino acids long. The germline V gene encodes CDR1 SQVTM and CDR2 ANQGSEA. The CDR3 DNA reads as TGCAGCGGCCTGGGGGAGACGCGAGCTTTCTTT. Protein: CSGLGETRAFF.

The rearrangement joins TRBV12-3 or TRBV12-4 to TRBJ2-1; D possibly corresponds to TRBD2 (6 bases). Trimming pared 3 bases from V and 5 bases from J, leaving 11 bases between. The CDR3 is 14 residues long. DNA of the CDR3: TGTGCCAGCAGTTTGGGGGGAGTTAACAATGAGCAGTTCTTC. Translating gives CASSLGGVNNEQFF.

The rearrangement links TRBV3-1 to TRBJ1-6; no clear D gene. The germline V and J ends were trimmed by 8 bases and 0 bases, with 23 bases remaining between them. Per the germline V gene, CDR1 is LGHDT and CDR2 is YNNKEL (reference sequence). The CDR3 is 19 amino acids. CDR3 DNA: TGTGCCAGCCGTCCTCAATATCAGGACTCGAGCTCCTATAATTCACCCCTCCACTTT. Translated, it gives CASRPQYQDSSSYNSPLHF.

The V and J genes are TRBV19 and TRBJ1-1, with a weak D call TRBD1 (6 bases). CDR1 and CDR2 from the germline V gene are LNHDA and SQIVND (reference sequence). With 5 bases removed from V and 0 bases from J, the gap between germline ends came to 22 bases. This CDR3 has 18 residues. In nucleotides, the CDR3 is TGTGCCAGTAGTTCACTCTGGCACCGGGACATATTGAACACTGAAGCTTTCTTT. Residues: CASSSLWHRDILNTEAFF.

The chain combines TRBV6-5 with TRBJ2-5; D is tentatively TRBD1 or TRBD2 (6 bases each). V lost 4 bases, J lost 5 bases, and 17 bases lay in between. This CDR3 has 15 residues. Germline CDR1 reads MNHEY; CDR2 reads SVGAGI. The CDR3 DNA is TGTGCCAGCAGTTTGTCGAGGGGGGCGCGGGAGACCCAGTACTTC. Its protein is CASSLSRGARETQYF.

The rearrangement joins TRBV27 to TRBJ2-5, with 9 bases fitting TRBD2. Germline loops: CDR1 MNHEY, CDR2 SMNVEV (reference sequence). V was clipped by 2 bases and J by 7 bases; unmatched bases: 14. CDR3 length: 17 amino acids. CDR3 coding DNA: TGTGCCAGCAGTTTAACCCGGTCTAGCGGGAAGCGGGGGACCCAGTACTTC. Its translation is CASSLTRSSGKRGTQYF.

The chain joins TRBV6-6 to TRBJ2-7, with no clear D. Germline CDR1 is MNHNY and CDR2 is SVGAGI (reference sequence). The V end lost 6 bases, the J end lost 6 bases, and 15 bases lay between the germline ends. The CDR3 covers 13 residues. The CDR3 DNA reads TGTGCCAGCAGCGTGAATGGTGTGAGCGAGCAGTACTTC. Its translation: CASSVNGVSEQYF.

The V gene is TRBV28, the J gene TRBJ1-2; no clear D. Trimming removed 5 bases from V and 1 base from J, with 11 bases in between. This CDR3 comprises 14 residues. The V gene's germline CDR1 is MDHEN and CDR2 SYDVKM. The CDR3 spells CASSAFGVNYGYTF. In DNA form, the CDR3 reads TGTGCCAGCAGTGCTTTTGGGGTTAACTATGGCTACACCTTC.

This chain uses TRBV27 with TRBJ1-6; D is uncertain. The CDR3 is 15 amino acids. Germline assignment: CDR1 MNHEY and CDR2 SMNVEV (reference sequence). V lost 7 bases and J 4 bases, leaving 14 bases between the germline ends. CDR3 sequence: CASTLKGGYNSPLHF. The CDR3 nucleotides read TGTGCCAGCACCCTTAAAGGAGGGTATAATTCACCCCTCCACTTT.

Comment on this clonotype: At one boundary the junction diverges from the germline segment, which might be a read error. This rearrangement joins TRBV7-7 to TRBJ2-2; a possible D gene is TRBD2 (6 bases). The CDR3 length is 16 residues. Germline-derived CDR1 and CDR2 are SSHAT and FNYEAQ (reference sequence). CDR3 nucleotides: TGTGCTAGCAGCCCCGGCCGGGAGATCGGCACCGGGGAGCTGTTTTTT. This codes for CASSPGREIGTGELFF.

The CDR3, as DNA: TGTGCCAGTAGTATAGGCCAGAACACTGAAGCTTTCTTT. It encodes CASSIGQNTEAFF. The gene calls are TRBV19 and TRBJ1-1; D is undetermined. This CDR3 spans 13 amino acids. The V and J ends lost 1 base and 1 base respectively, with 4 bases between them. CDR1 LNHDA and CDR2 SQIVND come from the germline V gene (reference sequence).

This chain connects TRBV25-1 to TRBJ1-1; no clear D. Trimming left V 10 bases short and J 0 bases short, with 6 bases between. The CDR3 spans 11 residues. CDR1 and CDR2 (germline): MGHDK, SYGVNS. This CDR3 is CATRLNTEAFF. Here the CDR3 DNA reads TGTGCCACCCGACTGAACACTGAAGCTTTCTTT.

The V gene is TRBV6-5, the J gene TRBJ1-1; D is possibly TRBD1 (6 bases). Germline CDR1 reads MNHEY; CDR2 reads SVGAGI. CDR3 size: 15 residues. The V end lost 6 bases, the J end lost 2 bases, and 16 bases lay between the germline ends. Written as DNA, the CDR3 is TGTGCCAGCAGCGGATGGGGGGCGGGAAACACTGAAGCTTTCTTT. It is translated as CASSGWGAGNTEAFF.

This rearrangement joins TRBV19 to TRBJ2-7; no clear D gene. In germline, CDR1 is LNHDA, CDR2 SQIVND (reference sequence). Trimming took off 9 bases at V and 2 bases at J, with 14 bases between the two ends. The CDR3 loop spans 13 amino acids. The CDR3 spells CASSASQPYEQYF. CDR3 bases: TGTGCCAGCTCAGCGTCTCAGCCCTACGAGCAGTACTTC.

V and J are TRBV9 and TRBJ1-2, with TRBD1 matching 7 bases. V trimming: 5 bases; J trimming: 7 bases; junction bases outside the gene matches: 11. Germline loops: CDR1 SGDLS, CDR2 YYNGEE. The CDR3 consists of 14 residues. CDR3 in amino acids: CASRIRDRVGGYTF. CDR3 DNA sequence: TGTGCCAGCAGAATCCGGGACAGAGTCGGTGGCTACACCTTC.